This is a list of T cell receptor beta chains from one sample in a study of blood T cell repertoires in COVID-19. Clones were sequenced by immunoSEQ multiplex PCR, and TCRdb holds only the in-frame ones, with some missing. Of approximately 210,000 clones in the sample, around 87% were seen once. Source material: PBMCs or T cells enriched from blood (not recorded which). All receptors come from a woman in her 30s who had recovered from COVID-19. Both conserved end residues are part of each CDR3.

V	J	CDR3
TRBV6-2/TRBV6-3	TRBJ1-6	CASSIRQGLSAPLHF
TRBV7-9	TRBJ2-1	CASSLALSGRALEQFF
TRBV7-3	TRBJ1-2	CASSSSPTAYGYTF
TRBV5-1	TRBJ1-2	CASSLGRGYYGYTF
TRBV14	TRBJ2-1	CASSQPVSGGVRNEQFF
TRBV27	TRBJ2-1	CASSPQREGRYNEQFF
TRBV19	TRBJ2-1	CASSIKRVAGFNEQFF
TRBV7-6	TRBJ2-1	CASSERGLAGRGNEQFF
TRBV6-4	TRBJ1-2	CASSDSNSRGYTF
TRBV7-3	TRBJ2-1	CAQQLNGLSGLPIYNEQFF
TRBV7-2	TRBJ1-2	CASSLTGGTANYGYTF
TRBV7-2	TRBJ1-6	CASSLKGPQTSSYNSPLHF
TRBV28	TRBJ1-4	CASSFPGDWEKLFF
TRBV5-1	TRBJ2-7	CASSLEWAGKEQYF